Following are 26 T cell receptor beta chains from one sample sequenced in a study of spatial heterogeneity in lung cancer. This sample's time point: sample taken at primary tumor resection. TCRdb reanalysed the 5' RACE reads using MiXCR and keeps one entry per CDR3 protein. This table has just over 75,000 distinct CDR3 sequences, 8% appearing once. The sample here was PBMCs, taken at surgery. The source of these receptors is a male donor with early-stage non-small cell lung cancer.

V gene TRBV5-6 combines with J gene TRBJ2-7; a possible D gene is TRBD2 (6 bases). This CDR3 contains 14 residues. In germline, CDR1 is SGHDT, CDR2 YYEEEE. The V and J ends lost 4 bases and 3 bases respectively, with 14 bases between them. Written as DNA, the CDR3 is TGTGCCAGCAGCCGGGAGTACTCCGTCTACGAGCAGTACTTC. It encodes CASSREYSVYEQYF.

This clonotype has a count of ten or more. The J gene is TRBJ2-4, the V gene TRBV7-9; D may be TRBD1 or TRBD2 (5 bases each). Germline loops: CDR1 SEHNR, CDR2 FQNEAQ (reference sequence). This CDR3 comprises 16 residues. Trimming shortened V by 5 bases and J by 6 bases, and 20 bases separated the two germline ends. CDR3 region: CASSPIVRGVGNIQYF. The DNA for the CDR3 is TGTGCCAGCAGCCCAATAGTGAGGGGAGTTGGAAACATTCAGTACTTC.

This clonotype was picked up a small number of times. This chain links TRBV6-1 with TRBJ1-1, with D tentatively TRBD1 (5 bases). Between the trimmed V and J ends, which lost 6 bases and 6 bases, there was a span of 20 bases. The CDR3 spans 15 residues. Germline CDR1 is MNHNS and CDR2 is SASEGT. CDR3 region: CASSGGLLTVSEAFF. The CDR3 DNA is TGTGCCAGCAGCGGGGGGTTACTAACTGTCTCTGAAGCTTTCTTT.

This clonotype was found many times. V usage is TRBV9 and J usage is TRBJ2-5; D is unresolved. The CDR3 length is 13 residues. The V gene lost 3 bases and the J gene lost 3 bases, with 9 bases spanning the gap. Per the germline V gene, CDR1 is SGDLS and CDR2 is YYNGEE. CDR3 nucleotides: TGTGCCAGCAGCGCCTTAGAGAAAGAGACCCAGTACTTC. It specifies CASSALEKETQYF.

This clonotype turned up a few times. The rearrangement links TRBV6-5 to TRBJ2-3, with D unclear. The V end was cut by 6 bases, the J end by 2 bases, with 9 bases between. Germline V gene data show CDR1 as MNHEY and CDR2 as SVGAGI. This CDR3 is built from 13 residues. The CDR3 loop is CASRETITDTQYF. The CDR3 DNA reads as TGTGCCAGCAGAGAAACAATCACAGATACGCAGTATTTT.

The genes are TRBV6-1 and TRBJ1-2; D gene unclear. The CDR3 is made up of 14 amino acids. The germline gives CDR1 MNHNS, CDR2 SASEGT. V lost 1 base and J lost 4, with 10 bases in between. The CDR3 region is CASSEGGSIYGYTF. CDR3 bases: TGTGCCAGCAGTGAAGGCGGGTCTATCTATGGCTACACCTTC.

This clonotype was found a few times. The chain recombines TRBV7-9 with TRBJ1-4; D gene uncertain. Germline CDR1 reads SEHNR; CDR2 reads FQNEAQ (reference sequence). The CDR3 has 14 residues. The V end lost 7 bases, the J end lost 5 bases, and 14 bases lay between the germline ends. Here the CDR3 DNA reads TGTGCCAGCACCCCCGTTAGTCTCAATGAAAAACTGTTTTTT. This codes for CASTPVSLNEKLFF.

V is TRBV7-9 and J is TRBJ1-3; D not resolved. The CDR3 extends over 14 amino acids. Germline values: CDR1 SEHNR, CDR2 FQNEAQ (reference sequence). The V end was cut by 5 bases, the J end by 8 bases, with 16 bases between. CDR3 DNA sequence: TGTGCCAGCAGCCCCACCTGGACCGGGGACACCATATATTTT. Amino acid sequence: CASSPTWTGDTIYF. Drawing the rest from reference TRBV7-9 and TRBJ1-3, the complete variable domain is DTGVSQNPRHKITKRGQNVTFRCDPISEHNRLYWYRQTLGQGPEFLTYFQNEAQLEKSRLLSDRFSAERPKGSFSTLEIQRTEQGDSAMYLCASSPTWTGDTIYFGEGSWLTVV.

This clonotype appeared many times. The chain has TRBV20-1 and TRBJ2-3, with 11 bases aligning to TRBD2. Per the germline V gene, CDR1 is DFQATT and CDR2 is SNEGSKA (reference sequence). With 6 bases clipped from V and 2 bases from J, the junction kept 4 bases outside the gene matches. This CDR3 has 14 amino acids. The CDR3 sequence: CSAPTSGNTDTQYF. CDR3 nucleotide sequence: TGCAGTGCGCCGACTAGCGGGAACACAGATACGCAGTATTTT.

Many counts were recorded for this clonotype. This sequence joins TRBV21-1 and TRBJ2-2. TRBV21-1 is a pseudogene segment. The CDR3 is 16 residues long. For the CDR3, the DNA is TGTGCCAGCAGCAAAGCAGAAAGGCCTTACACCGGGGAGCTGTTTTTT. Its protein is CASSKAERPYTGELFF.

Only a few counts were recorded for this clonotype. The chain has TRBV27 and TRBJ2-7, with 7 bases aligning to TRBD1. J was trimmed by 4 bases and V by 3 bases; bases with no gene match: 6. CDR3 length equals 14 residues. Germline V gene lookup returns CDR1 MNHEY and CDR2 SMNVEV (reference sequence). DNA for the CDR3: TGTGCCAGCAGTTTGCTGACAGGGATGTACGAGCAGTACTTC. Translated, it gives CASSLLTGMYEQYF.

This clonotype has a handful of counts. The V and J genes are TRBV30 and TRBJ2-5, with TRBD2 as a possible D gene (6 bases). The CDR3 is 14 amino acids. Germline V gene lookup returns CDR1 GTSNPN and CDR2 SVGIG (reference sequence). Trimming left V 0 bases short and J 1 base short, with 9 bases between. The CDR3 coding sequence is TGTGCCTGGAGTGTAGGACTACCCCAAGAGACCCAGTACTTC. It translates to CAWSVGLPQETQYF.

This clonotype has a count of ten or more. The V and J genes are TRBV20-1 and TRBJ2-1, with a weak D call TRBD1 (6 bases). This CDR3 comprises 13 residues. CDR1 DFQATT and CDR2 SNEGSKA come from the germline V gene (reference sequence). Trimming pared 5 bases from V and 5 bases from J, leaving 13 bases between. The CDR3 region has the DNA TGCAGTGCTCGCCGGGACACCCACAATGAGCAGTTCTTC. It translates to CSARRDTHNEQFF.

This clonotype came up a few times. V and J are TRBV7-2 and TRBJ2-1, with TRBD2 as a possible D gene (6 bases). Trimming stripped 4 bases from V and 2 bases from J, with 15 bases between. Germline V lookup: CDR1 SGHTA, CDR2 FQGNSA. CDR3 size: 16 residues. CDR3 sequence reads: CASSSPRDFPYNEQFF. The CDR3 region has the DNA TGTGCCAGCAGCTCCCCCCGGGACTTTCCCTACAATGAGCAGTTCTTC.

The chain has TRBV30 and TRBJ2-7; 8 nucleotides agree with TRBD1. The CDR3 loop spans 13 amino acids. After removal of 0 bases from V and 3 bases from J, the junction contained 1 base not matched to a gene. Germline assignment: CDR1 GTSNPN and CDR2 SVGIG (reference sequence). CDR3 region: CAWSVTGGYEQYF. CDR3 nucleotides: TGTGCCTGGAGTGTTACAGGGGGCTACGAGCAGTACTTC.

The J gene is TRBJ2-3, the V gene TRBV20-1; D call uncertain. Trimming took 3 bases from V and 6 from J, leaving 16 bases between them. The CDR3 is 14 residues long. The germline gives CDR1 DFQATT, CDR2 SNEGSKA (reference sequence). CDR3 in amino acids: CSASPTPAGDTQYF. Here the CDR3 DNA reads TGCAGTGCTAGCCCGACACCAGCTGGGGATACGCAGTATTTT.

This clonotype was observed many times. The chain has TRBV20-1 and TRBJ2-3; D call uncertain. The CDR3 has 11 amino acids. Germline assignment: CDR1 DFQATT and CDR2 SNEGSKA (reference sequence). The V end lost 5 bases, the J end lost 4 bases, and 7 bases lay between the germline ends. The CDR3 is CSAFTADTQYF. The DNA for the CDR3 is TGCAGTGCTTTCACGGCAGATACGCAGTATTTT.

The chain uses TRBV10-3 and TRBJ1-1; 7 bases are shared with TRBD1. V gave up 0 bases and J gave up 4 bases; unmatched junction bases: 11. From germline, CDR1 is ENHRY and CDR2 SYGVKD. There are 17 residues in the CDR3. The CDR3 nucleotides are TGTGCCATCAGTGAGTCATTGAAGGGACAGACGTCCACTGAAGCTTTCTTT. Its protein is CAISESLKGQTSTEAFF.

This clonotype has a count of ten or more. J is TRBJ2-7 and V is TRBV5-6, with 7 bases fitting TRBD2. There are 16 residues in the CDR3. The junction had 6 bases not matched to a gene; V was cut back by 0 bases and J by 0 bases. Germline V gene lookup returns CDR1 SGHDT and CDR2 YYEEEE. The CDR3: CASSLVPSGASYEQYF. CDR3 sequence (DNA): TGTGCCAGCAGCTTGGTTCCTAGCGGAGCCTCCTACGAGCAGTACTTC.

CDR3 amino acids: CSAVEGYEPQHF. The DNA for the CDR3 is TGCAGTGCTGTCGAGGGGTACGAGCCCCAGCATTTT. The chain employs TRBV20-1 and TRBJ1-5; possible D gene TRBD1, 5 bases. CDR3 length equals 12 residues. V was trimmed by 5 bases and J by 8 bases, leaving 13 bases between them. Germline CDR1 and CDR2: DFQATT and SNEGSKA (reference sequence).

This clonotype was counted a few times. The chain uses TRBV13 and TRBJ1-4; TRBD1 agrees at 9 bases. The CDR3 spans 15 residues. Per the germline V gene, CDR1 is PRHDT and CDR2 is FYEKMQ (reference sequence). Germline trimming cut 3 bases from V and 5 bases from J; bases unmatched to any gene: 4. CDR3 sequence: CASSLGGQGNEKLFF. Written as DNA, the CDR3 is TGTGCCAGCAGCTTGGGGGGACAGGGAAATGAAAAACTGTTTTTT.

There are many counts of this clonotype. V is TRBV15 and J is TRBJ2-5; 7 nucleotides agree with TRBD2. After removal of 4 bases from V and 2 bases from J, the junction contained 4 bases not matched to a gene. This CDR3 spans 14 amino acids. Germline CDR1 and CDR2: LNHNV and YYDKDF (reference sequence). This chain's CDR3 is CATSTGLPQETQYF. In DNA form, the CDR3 reads TGTGCCACCAGCACGGGACTACCGCAAGAGACCCAGTACTTC.

Only a few counts were recorded for this clonotype. The chain joins TRBV29-1 to TRBJ1-5, with 10 bases aligning to TRBD1. This CDR3 contains 15 residues. The trim removed 4 bases at V and 3 bases at J, leaving 6 bases unmatched. Germline V gene data show CDR1 as SQVTM and CDR2 as ANQGSEA. CDR3 amino acids: CSVATGQGHNQPQHF. CDR3 DNA: TGCAGCGTTGCCACGGGACAGGGGCACAATCAGCCCCAGCATTTT.

This clonotype came up many times. The gene calls are TRBV11-2 and TRBJ2-1, with TRBD2 matching 8 bases. The V gene end was trimmed by 5 bases and the J gene end by 9 bases; junction bases not matched to a gene: 6. The CDR3 extends over 13 amino acids. CDR1 SGHAT and CDR2 FQNNGV come from the germline V gene. The CDR3 DNA reads as TGTGCCAGCAGCCCCCGGGGGGGCGGTGAGCAGTTCTTC. Translated: CASSPRGGGEQFF.

The CDR3 DNA follows: TGCGCCAGCAGCCAAGTATGGTCTACTGAGGCTGAAGCTTTCTTT. Amino acids: CASSQVWSTEAEAFF. This rearrangement joins TRBV4-3 to TRBJ1-1; D remains ambiguous. V was shortened by 1 base and J by 6 bases, with 15 bases between the two germline ends. Germline loops: CDR1 LGHNA, CDR2 YSLEER. The CDR3 runs 15 residues.

This clonotype appeared many times. CDR3 bases: TGCGCCAGCAGCTTGGGTAGGGACTACGAGCAGTACTTC. This gives the protein CASSLGRDYEQYF. This chain connects TRBV5-1 to TRBJ2-7; D gene unclear. CDR1 and CDR2 (germline): SGHRS, YFSETQ. This CDR3 is built from 13 residues. V lost 0 bases and J 3 bases, leaving 7 bases between the germline ends.